This is a list of T cell receptor beta chains from one sample in a study of regulatory T cells in long-lasting Graves disease. Each CDR3 protein is one row after TCRdb ran MiXCR on the multiplex PCR reads. Here the sample spans 530,000 or so distinct CDR3 sequences, about 16% being singletons. Separately, the same data were catalogued under a study of T cells in Graves' hyperthyroidism and ophthalmopathy.

The material was peripheral blood mononuclear cells (PBMCs), obtained at new diagnosis, from a patient treated with antithyroid drugs. These receptors were collected from a young man with Graves disease. Each CDR3 is given with its conserved first and last residue. D genes are given only for firm matches. Only some rows state a clone size, as once, few, many or a class for expanded clones.

V,size,J,D,length,DNA,CDR3
TRBV12-5,few,TRBJ2-4,.,11,TGTGCTAGTGGTTTGGGGGGGATTCAGTACTTC,CASGLGGIQYF
TRBV3-1,.,TRBJ1-4,TRBD1,16,TGTGCCAGCAGTCACAGGGGGCTCGGGACTAATGAAAAACTGTTTTTT,CASSHRGLGTNEKLFF
TRBV7-2,many,TRBJ2-3,TRBD2,17,TGTGCCAGCAGCTTAGCGAGGGCTAGCGGGAGCTCAGATACGCAGTATTTT,CASSLARASGSSDTQYF
TRBV28,many,TRBJ2-1,TRBD2,17,TGTGCCAGCAGTTCGCTAGCGGGAGGGCCTTCCTACAATGAGCAGTTCTTC,CASSSLAGGPSYNEQFF
TRBV19,.,TRBJ2-1,.,15,TGTGCCAGTAGTATAGGGTCGGGAACGTACAATGAGCAGTTCTTC,CASSIGSGTYNEQFF
TRBV28,few,TRBJ1-2,.,12,TGTGCCAGCAGACTGAGCAGGGATGGCTACACCTTC,CASRLSRDGYTF
TRBV3-1,many,TRBJ1-1,.,13,TGTGCCAGCAGCCAAGGGACCCACACTGAAGCTTTCTTT,CASSQGTHTEAFF
TRBV18,many,TRBJ1-5,TRBD1,18,TGTGCCAGCTACCACGCCGGACAGGGAAGAAGGGGCAATCAGCCCCAGCATTTT,CASYHAGQGRRGNQPQHF
TRBV27,.,TRBJ1-2,.,13,TGTGCCAGCAGTTTAGAAAAGGGCTATGGCTACACCTTC,CASSLEKGYGYTF
TRBV4-1,few,TRBJ1-6,.,16,TGCGCCAGCAGCCAAGATCCAAGGCAGTATAATTCACCCCTCCACTTT,CASSQDPRQYNSPLHF
TRBV15,.,TRBJ2-3,TRBD2,19,TGTGCCACCAGCAGAGGTTTTCTAGCGGAGATAACTAGCACAGATACGCAGTATTTT,CATSRGFLAEITSTDTQYF
TRBV19,few,TRBJ1-5,.,14,TGTGCCAGTAAGAGGCGGGCGAATTATCAGCCCCAGCATTTT,CASKRRANYQPQHF
TRBV18,many,TRBJ2-1,.,16,TGTGCCAGCTCACCCGGGACCGTCGATCCCTACAATGAGCAGTTCTTC,CASSPGTVDPYNEQFF
TRBV7-9,many,TRBJ2-7,.,15,TGTGCCAGCAGCCCGGTCGGGACAAGAGTCTACGAGCAGTACTTC,CASSPVGTRVYEQYF
TRBV28,many,TRBJ1-5,TRBD1,15,TGTGCCAGCAGTTTGGGGGACAGGCAATATCAGCCCCAGCATTTT,CASSLGDRQYQPQHF
TRBV2,few,TRBJ2-7,.,11,TGTGCCAGCACCCGGGCAAAAGAGCAGTACTTC,CASTRAKEQYF
TRBV3-1,.,TRBJ1-2,TRBD1,15,TGTGCCAGCAGCCAGCAGGGGGCGCCGAACTATGGCTACACCTTC,CASSQQGAPNYGYTF
TRBV7-2,once,TRBJ2-5,TRBD2,15,TGTGCCAGCAGCTCCTTCGTAGCGGGAGAAGAGACCCAGTACTTC,CASSSFVAGEETQYF